Each of the 9 T cell receptor beta chains below was sequenced from the same sample in a study of response to subunit inactivated influenza vaccine. Via MiXCR, TCRdb re-called the RT-PCR reads, giving one row per CDR3 protein. The sample lists about 520,000 distinct CDR3 sequences, around 7.7% occurring once. The sample consisted of PBMCs from blood, taken roughly 24 months after vaccination. The origin of the receptors is a man between 50 and 75 years old who received an inactivated influenza vaccine.

This clonotype was counted between two and nine times. The rearrangement uses TRBV4-2 and TRBJ2-5, with 13 bases fitting TRBD2. CDR1 is LGHNA, CDR2 YNFKEQ, per germline. The CDR3 runs to 16 residues. The J segment lost 5 bases and the V segment lost 3 bases, leaving 6 bases of the junction unmatched. CDR3 protein: CASSHTSGGGVETQYF. CDR3 sequence (DNA): TGTGCCAGCAGCCATACTAGCGGGGGGGGCGTCGAGACCCAGTACTTC.

In its sample, this clonotype was seen many times. The gene calls are TRBV28 and TRBJ2-1; tentatively, D is TRBD2 (5 bases). Trimming removed 5 bases from V and 8 bases from J, with 13 bases in between. CDR1 MDHEN and CDR2 SYDVKM come from the germline V gene. The CDR3 sequence is 13 residues long. The CDR3 loop reads CASSPAGGYEQFF. The CDR3 coding sequence is TGTGCCAGCAGTCCCGCTGGAGGCTATGAGCAGTTCTTC. The full variable domain, in which reference TRBV28 and TRBJ2-1 provide the parts outside the CDR3, is DVKVTQSSRYLVKRTGEKVFLECVQDMDHENMFWYRQDPGLGLRLIYFSYDVKMKEKGDIPEGYSVSREKKERFSLILESASTNQTSMYLCASSPAGGYEQFFGPGTRLTVL.

This clonotype was seen a few times. The chain is built from TRBV4-2 and TRBJ1-2; D remains ambiguous. Looked up from germline, CDR1 is LGHNA and CDR2 is YNFKEQ. This CDR3 has 16 amino acids. V lost 1 base and J lost 3, with 15 bases in between. CDR3 in amino acids: CASSQVGRVSDYGYTF. The CDR3 coding sequence is TGTGCCAGCAGCCAAGTGGGCCGAGTCTCGGACTATGGCTACACCTTC.

This chain links TRBV29-1 with TRBJ2-3; the D gene could be TRBD1 or TRBD2 (5 bases each). CDR1 and CDR2 (germline): SQVTM, ANQGSEA. Trimming stripped 4 bases from V and 3 bases from J, with 14 bases between. CDR3 length: 14 residues. For the CDR3, the DNA is TGCAGCGTTGTTGGGGGAGATGTAACAGATACGCAGTATTTT. Translating gives CSVVGGDVTDTQYF.

This clonotype was seen ten or more times. The chain uses TRBV5-1 and TRBJ2-1, with 7 bases fitting TRBD2. The germline gives CDR1 SGHRS, CDR2 YFSETQ. This CDR3 spans 13 amino acids. The junction had 7 bases not matched to a gene; V was cut back by 0 bases and J by 13 bases. This CDR3 is CASSLVGRESQFF. CDR3 DNA sequence: TGCGCCAGCAGCTTGGTAGGGCGGGAGAGCCAGTTCTTC.

In this sample, this clonotype turned up many times. The chain employs TRBV6-5 and TRBJ1-5, with D tentatively TRBD1 (6 bases). The CDR3 runs 17 residues. V lost 4 bases and J 2 bases, leaving 18 bases between the germline ends. Germline V lookup: CDR1 MNHEY, CDR2 SVGAGI. CDR3 bases: TGTGCCAGCAGTTCCTTTCAAACGGGGGGCGGCAATCAGCCCCAGCATTTT. This encodes CASSSFQTGGGNQPQHF.

This chain uses TRBV11-2 with TRBJ2-1; TRBD2 matches at 7 bases. The CDR3 is made up of 17 amino acids. Trimming removed 0 bases from V and 4 bases from J; junction bases left unmatched: 9. CDR1 SGHAT and CDR2 FQNNGV come from the germline V gene. The CDR3 sequence is CASSLETGGSAYNEQFF. CDR3 nucleotide sequence: TGTGCCAGCAGCTTAGAAACGGGAGGCTCCGCATACAATGAGCAGTTCTTC.

This clonotype was counted a few times. The chain has TRBV29-1 and TRBJ1-1; D not resolved. CDR3 size: 10 residues. Looked up from germline, CDR1 is SQVTM and CDR2 is ANQGSEA. The germline V and J ends were trimmed by 3 bases and 11 bases, with 10 bases remaining between them. CDR3 protein: CSVDHSYAFF. DNA for the CDR3: TGCAGCGTTGATCATTCATACGCTTTCTTT. The variable domain in full, with the rest retrieved from reference TRBV29-1 and TRBJ1-1, is SAVISQKPSRDICQRGTSLTIQCQVDSQVTMMFWYRQQPGQSLTLIATANQGSEATYESGFVIDKFPISRPNLTFSTLTVSNMSPEDSSIYLCSVDHSYAFFGQGTRLTVV.

The chain combines TRBV4-3 with TRBJ2-3, with D hard to call. From germline, CDR1 is LGHNA and CDR2 YSLEER. The CDR3 covers 12 residues. Trimming cost V 4 bases and J 5 bases, with 7 bases left between them. The CDR3 DNA reads TGCGCCAGCAGCCCCGGCCTAGATACGCAGTATTTT. It yields the protein CASSPGLDTQYF.